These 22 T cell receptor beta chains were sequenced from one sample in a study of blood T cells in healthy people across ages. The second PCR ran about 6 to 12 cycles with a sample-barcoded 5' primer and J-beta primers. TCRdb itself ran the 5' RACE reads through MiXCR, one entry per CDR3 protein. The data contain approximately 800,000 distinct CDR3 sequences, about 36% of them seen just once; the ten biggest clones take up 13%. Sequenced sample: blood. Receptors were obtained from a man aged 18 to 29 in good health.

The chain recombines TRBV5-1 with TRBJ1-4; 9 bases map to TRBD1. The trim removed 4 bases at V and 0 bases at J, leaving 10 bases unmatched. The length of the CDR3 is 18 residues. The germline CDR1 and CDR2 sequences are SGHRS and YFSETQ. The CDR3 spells CASSGWTGDYATNEKLFF. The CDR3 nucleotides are TGCGCCAGCAGCGGATGGACAGGGGATTATGCAACTAATGAAAAACTGTTTTTT.

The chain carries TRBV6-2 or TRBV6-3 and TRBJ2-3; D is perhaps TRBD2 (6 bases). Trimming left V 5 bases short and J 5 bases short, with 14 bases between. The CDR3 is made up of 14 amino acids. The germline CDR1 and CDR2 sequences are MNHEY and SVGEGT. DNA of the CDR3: TGTGCCAGCAGTCCCAGACTAGGTGGAGATACGCAGTATTTT. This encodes CASSPRLGGDTQYF.

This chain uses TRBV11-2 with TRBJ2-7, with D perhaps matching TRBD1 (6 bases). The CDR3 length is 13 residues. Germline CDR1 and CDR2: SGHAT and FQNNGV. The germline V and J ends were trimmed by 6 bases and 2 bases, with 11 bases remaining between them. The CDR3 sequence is CASRNTGTYEQYF. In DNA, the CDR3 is TGTGCCAGCAGAAATACAGGGACCTACGAGCAGTACTTC. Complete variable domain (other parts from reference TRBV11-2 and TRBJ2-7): EAGVAQSPRYKIIEKRQSVAFWCNPISGHATLYWYQQILGQGPKLLIQFQNNGVVDDSQLPKDRFSAERLKGVDSTLKIQPAKLEDSAVYLCASRNTGTYEQYFGPGTRLTVT.

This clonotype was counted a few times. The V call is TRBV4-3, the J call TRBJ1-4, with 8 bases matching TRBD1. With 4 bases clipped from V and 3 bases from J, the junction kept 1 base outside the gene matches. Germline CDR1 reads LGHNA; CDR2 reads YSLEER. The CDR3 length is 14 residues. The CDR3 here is CASSRQGSNEKLFF. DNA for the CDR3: TGCGCCAGCAGCCGACAGGGGTCTAATGAAAAACTGTTTTTT.

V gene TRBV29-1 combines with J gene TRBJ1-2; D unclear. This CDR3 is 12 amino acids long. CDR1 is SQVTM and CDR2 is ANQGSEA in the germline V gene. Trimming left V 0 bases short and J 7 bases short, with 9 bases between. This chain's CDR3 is CSVEDLSGGYTF. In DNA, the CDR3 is TGCAGCGTTGAAGATCTTTCGGGTGGCTACACCTTC.

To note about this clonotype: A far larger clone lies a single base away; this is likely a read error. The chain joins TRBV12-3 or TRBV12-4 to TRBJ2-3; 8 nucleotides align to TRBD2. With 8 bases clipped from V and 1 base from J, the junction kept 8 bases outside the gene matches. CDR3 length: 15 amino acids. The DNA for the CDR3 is TGTGCCAGCGGCCCCGGACTAGCTGGCACAGATACGCAGTATTTT. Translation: CASGPGLAGTDTQYF.

The CDR3 DNA is TGTGCCAGCAGTTACCCCTTAGGCCCCACGGGGGGGCGCATAGATACGCAGTATTTT. Its protein product is CASSYPLGPTGGRIDTQYF. The V and J genes are TRBV6-5 and TRBJ2-3; TRBD2 aligns across 8 bases. This CDR3 contains 19 residues. Looked up from germline, CDR1 is MNHEY and CDR2 is SVGAGI. V dropped 2 bases and J dropped 5; count of bases not matched to a gene: 18.

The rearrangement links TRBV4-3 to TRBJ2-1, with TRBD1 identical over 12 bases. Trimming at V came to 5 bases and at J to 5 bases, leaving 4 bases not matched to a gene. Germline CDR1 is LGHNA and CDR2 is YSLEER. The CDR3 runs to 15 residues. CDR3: CASSYRDRGHNEQFF. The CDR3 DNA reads TGCGCCAGCAGCTACCGGGACAGGGGGCACAATGAGCAGTTCTTC.

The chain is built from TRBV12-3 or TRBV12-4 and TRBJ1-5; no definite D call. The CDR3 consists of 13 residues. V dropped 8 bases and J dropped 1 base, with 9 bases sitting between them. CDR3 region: CASRIASNQPQHF. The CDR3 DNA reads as TGTGCCAGCCGCATCGCCAGCAATCAGCCCCAGCATTTT.

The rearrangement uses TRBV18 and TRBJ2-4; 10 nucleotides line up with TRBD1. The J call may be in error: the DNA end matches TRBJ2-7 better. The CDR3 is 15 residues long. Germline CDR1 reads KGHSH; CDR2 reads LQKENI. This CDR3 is CASSNPGTGEYEQYF. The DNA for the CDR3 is TGTGCCAGCTCAAATCCCGGGACAGGGGAGTACGAGCAGTACTTC.

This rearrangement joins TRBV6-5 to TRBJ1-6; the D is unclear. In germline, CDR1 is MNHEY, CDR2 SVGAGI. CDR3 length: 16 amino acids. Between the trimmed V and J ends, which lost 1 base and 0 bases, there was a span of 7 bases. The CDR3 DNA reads TGTGCCAGCAGTTACTTATGGGGCTCCTATAATTCACCCCTCCACTTT. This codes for CASSYLWGSYNSPLHF.

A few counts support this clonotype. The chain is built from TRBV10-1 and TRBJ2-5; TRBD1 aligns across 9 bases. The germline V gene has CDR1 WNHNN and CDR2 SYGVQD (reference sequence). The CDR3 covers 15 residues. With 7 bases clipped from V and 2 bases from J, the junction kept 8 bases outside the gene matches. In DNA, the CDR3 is TGCGCCAGCATCCCTGGACAGGGGCGACAAGAGACCCAGTACTTC. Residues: CASIPGQGRQETQYF.

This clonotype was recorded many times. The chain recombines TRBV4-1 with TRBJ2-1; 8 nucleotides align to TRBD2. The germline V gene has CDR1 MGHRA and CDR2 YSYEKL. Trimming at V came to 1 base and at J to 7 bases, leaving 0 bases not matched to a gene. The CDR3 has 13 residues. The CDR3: CASSQGLANEQFF. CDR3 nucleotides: TGCGCCAGCAGCCAAGGACTAGCGAATGAGCAGTTCTTC.

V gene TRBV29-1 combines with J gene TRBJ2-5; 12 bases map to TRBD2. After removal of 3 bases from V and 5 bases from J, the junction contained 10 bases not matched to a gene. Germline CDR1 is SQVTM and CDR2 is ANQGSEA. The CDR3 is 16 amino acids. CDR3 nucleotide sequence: TGCAGCGTTGACCGGCTAGCGGGAGGGCCGGAGGAGACCCAGTACTTC. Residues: CSVDRLAGGPEETQYF.

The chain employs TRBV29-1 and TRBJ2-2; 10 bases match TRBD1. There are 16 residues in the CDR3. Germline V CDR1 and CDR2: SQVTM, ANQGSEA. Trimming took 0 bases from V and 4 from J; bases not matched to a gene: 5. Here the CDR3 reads CSVEDPGQGPTGELFF. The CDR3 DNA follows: TGCAGCGTTGAAGATCCGGGACAGGGGCCCACCGGGGAGCTGTTTTTT.

The CDR3 DNA follows: TGTGCCAGCAGCGTAATGGACAGCTATCAGCCCCAGCATTTT. Translation: CASSVMDSYQPQHF. J is TRBJ1-5 and V is TRBV7-9, with D perhaps matching TRBD1 (6 bases). CDR1 SEHNR and CDR2 FQNEAQ come from the germline V gene (reference sequence). Trimming stripped 5 bases from V and 5 bases from J, with 13 bases between. The CDR3 contains 14 residues. The variable domain in full, completed from reference TRBV7-9 and TRBJ1-5, reads DTGVSQNPRHKITKRGQNVTFRCDPISEHNRLYWYRQTLGQGPEFLTYFQNEAQLEKSRLLSDRFSAERPKGSFSTLEIQRTEQGDSAMYLCASSVMDSYQPQHFGDGTRLSIL.

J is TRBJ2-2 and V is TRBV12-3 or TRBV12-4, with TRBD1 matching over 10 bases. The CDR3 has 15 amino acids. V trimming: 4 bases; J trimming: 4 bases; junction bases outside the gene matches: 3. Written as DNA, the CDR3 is TGTGCCAGCAGTTGGAGGACAGGGGGCACCGGGGAGCTGTTTTTT. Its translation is CASSWRTGGTGELFF.

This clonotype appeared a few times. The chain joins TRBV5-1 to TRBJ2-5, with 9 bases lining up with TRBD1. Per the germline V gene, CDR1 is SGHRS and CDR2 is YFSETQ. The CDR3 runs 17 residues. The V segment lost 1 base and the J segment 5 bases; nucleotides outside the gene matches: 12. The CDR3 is CASSLNPAGTGSETQYF. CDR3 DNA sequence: TGCGCCAGCAGCTTGAACCCTGCAGGGACAGGGAGCGAGACCCAGTACTTC.

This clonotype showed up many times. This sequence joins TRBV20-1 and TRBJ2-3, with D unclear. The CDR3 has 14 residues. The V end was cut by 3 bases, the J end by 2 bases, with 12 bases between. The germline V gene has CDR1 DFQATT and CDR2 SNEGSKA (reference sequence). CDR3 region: CSARDPTPTDTQYF. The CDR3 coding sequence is TGCAGTGCTAGGGACCCGACACCCACAGATACGCAGTATTTT.

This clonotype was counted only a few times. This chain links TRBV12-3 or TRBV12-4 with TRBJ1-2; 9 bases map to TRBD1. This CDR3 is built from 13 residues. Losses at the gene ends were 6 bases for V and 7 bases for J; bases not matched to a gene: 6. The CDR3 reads CASRAGQGGGYTF. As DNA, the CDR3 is TGTGCCAGCAGAGCGGGACAGGGTGGTGGCTACACCTTC.

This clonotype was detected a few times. CDR3 sequence reads: CASSPTVTGNYGYTF. The CDR3 DNA reads as TGTGCCAGCAGCCCAACCGTCACAGGGAACTATGGCTACACCTTC. This chain uses TRBV7-3 with TRBJ1-2; the D gene is possibly TRBD1 (6 bases). CDR3 length: 15 residues. Germline CDR1 and CDR2: SGHTA and FQGTGA. V dropped 5 bases and J dropped 2 bases, with 15 bases sitting between them.

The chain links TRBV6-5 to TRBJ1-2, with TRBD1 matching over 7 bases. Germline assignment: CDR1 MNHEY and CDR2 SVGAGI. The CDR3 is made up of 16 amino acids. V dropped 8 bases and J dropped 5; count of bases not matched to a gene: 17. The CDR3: CASSGGRGTTHYGYTF. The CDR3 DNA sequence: TGTGCCAGCTCAGGGGGGCGGGGAACCACCCATTATGGCTACACCTTC.